This record looks at one T cell receptor beta chain sequence and its context. No antigen is known for it. The entirety of the isolated RNA underwent reverse transcription, so expressed TCRB transcripts were sequenced. Measured with immunoSEQ multiplex PCR; TCRdb has only the in-frame clones, and not every one. Of over 20,000 clones in the sample, 49% are singletons; the top ten hold 0.3%. This sample stems from a study of beta chain features in type 1 diabetes. Study-wide findings and caveats: Shorter TCRB CDR3s, moderately but significantly so, were found in Type 1 diabetes patients in all four CD4+ subsets.

Germline V CDR1 and CDR2: LNHDA, SQIVND (reference sequence). The CDR3 length is 12 residues. Trimming left V 2 bases short and J 7 bases short, with 6 bases between. CD4+ cells of the naive, central memory, regulatory and stem cell-like memory types were sorted via CD45RO/CCR7/CD25/CD127/CD95/CD27. The receptor comes from a man younger than 40 with type 1 diabetes. V is TRBV19 and J is TRBJ1-5; D is uncertain. What was sequenced was stem cell memory CD4+ T cells from blood. The CDR3 DNA follows: TGTGCCAGTAGTATACTGTTCCAGCCCCAGCATTTT. Its translation: CASSILFQPQHF.